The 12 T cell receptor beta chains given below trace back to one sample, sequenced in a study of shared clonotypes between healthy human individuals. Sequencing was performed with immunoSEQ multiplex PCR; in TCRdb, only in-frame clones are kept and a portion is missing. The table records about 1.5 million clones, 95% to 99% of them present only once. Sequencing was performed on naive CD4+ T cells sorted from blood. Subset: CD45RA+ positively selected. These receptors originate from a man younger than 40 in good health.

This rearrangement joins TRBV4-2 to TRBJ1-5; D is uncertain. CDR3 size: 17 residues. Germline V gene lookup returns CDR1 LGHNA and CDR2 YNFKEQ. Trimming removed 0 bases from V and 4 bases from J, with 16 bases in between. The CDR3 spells CASSQEPTAGLNQPQHF. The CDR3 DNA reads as TGTGCCAGCAGCCAAGAGCCCACGGCGGGGTTAAATCAGCCCCAGCATTTT.

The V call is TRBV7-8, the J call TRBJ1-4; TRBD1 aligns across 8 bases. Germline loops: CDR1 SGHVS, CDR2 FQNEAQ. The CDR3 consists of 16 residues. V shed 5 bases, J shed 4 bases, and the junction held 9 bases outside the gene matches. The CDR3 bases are TGTGCCAGCAGCAACTATGGACAGGGTATTAATGAAAAACTGTTTTTT. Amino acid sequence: CASSNYGQGINEKLFF.

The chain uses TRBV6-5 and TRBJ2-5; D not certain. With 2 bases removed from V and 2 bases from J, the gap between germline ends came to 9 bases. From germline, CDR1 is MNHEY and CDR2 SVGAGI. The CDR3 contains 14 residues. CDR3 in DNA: TGTGCCAGCAGTTACAGGGCACAACAAGAGACCCAGTACTTC. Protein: CASSYRAQQETQYF.

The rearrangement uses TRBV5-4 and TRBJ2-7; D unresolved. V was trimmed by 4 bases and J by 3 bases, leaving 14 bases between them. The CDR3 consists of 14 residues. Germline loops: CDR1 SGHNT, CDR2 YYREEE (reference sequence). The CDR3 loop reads CASSPRSESYEQYF. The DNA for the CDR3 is TGTGCCAGCAGCCCGAGGAGCGAGAGCTACGAGCAGTACTTC. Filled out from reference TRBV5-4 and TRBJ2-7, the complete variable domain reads ETGVTQSPTHLIKTRGQQVTLRCSSQSGHNTVSWYQQALGQGPQFIFQYYREEENGRGNFPPRFSGLQFPNYSSELNVNALELDDSALYLCASSPRSESYEQYFGPGTRLTVT.

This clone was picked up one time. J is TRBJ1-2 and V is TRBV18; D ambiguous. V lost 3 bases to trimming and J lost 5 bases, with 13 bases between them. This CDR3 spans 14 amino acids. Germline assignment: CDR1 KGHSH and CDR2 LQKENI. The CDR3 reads CASSPPDAFYGYTF. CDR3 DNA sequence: TGTGCCAGCTCACCTCCGGACGCCTTTTATGGCTACACCTTC.

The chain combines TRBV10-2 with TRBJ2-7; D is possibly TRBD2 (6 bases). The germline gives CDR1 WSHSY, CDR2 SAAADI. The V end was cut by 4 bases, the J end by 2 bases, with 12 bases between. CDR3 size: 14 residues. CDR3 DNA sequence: TGCGCCAGCAGTGCGACTAGATCCCCCTACGAGCAGTACTTC. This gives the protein CASSATRSPYEQYF.

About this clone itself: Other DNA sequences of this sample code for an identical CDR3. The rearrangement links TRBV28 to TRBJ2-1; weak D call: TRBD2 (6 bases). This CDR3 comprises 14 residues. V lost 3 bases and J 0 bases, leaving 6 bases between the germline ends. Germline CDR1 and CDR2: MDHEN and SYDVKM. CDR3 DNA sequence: TGTGCCAGCAGTTTCGGGGGCTCCTACAATGAGCAGTTCTTC. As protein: CASSFGGSYNEQFF.

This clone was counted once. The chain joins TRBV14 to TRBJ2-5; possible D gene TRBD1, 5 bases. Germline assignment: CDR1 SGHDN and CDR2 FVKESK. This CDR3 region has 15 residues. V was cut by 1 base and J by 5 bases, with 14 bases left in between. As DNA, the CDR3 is TGTGCCAGCAGCCAAGCCGTCACAGGAGTTGAGACCCAGTACTTC. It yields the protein CASSQAVTGVETQYF.

This CDR3 reads CASSLTGALSPETQYF. The CDR3 nucleotides read TGTGCCAGCAGCTTAACCGGGGCTCTCTCGCCGGAGACCCAGTACTTC. The chain links TRBV7-2 to TRBJ2-5, with D perhaps TRBD1 or TRBD2 (5 bases each). Germline V gives CDR1 SGHTA, CDR2 FQGNSA. V dropped 2 bases and J dropped 5 bases, with 18 bases sitting between them. The CDR3 extends over 16 amino acids.

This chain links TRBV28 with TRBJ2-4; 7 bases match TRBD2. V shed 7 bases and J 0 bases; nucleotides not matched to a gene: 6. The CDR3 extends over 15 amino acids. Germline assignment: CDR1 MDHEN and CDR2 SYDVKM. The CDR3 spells CASNGGSIAKNIQYF. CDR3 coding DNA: TGTGCCAGCAACGGCGGGAGCATAGCCAAAAACATTCAGTACTTC.

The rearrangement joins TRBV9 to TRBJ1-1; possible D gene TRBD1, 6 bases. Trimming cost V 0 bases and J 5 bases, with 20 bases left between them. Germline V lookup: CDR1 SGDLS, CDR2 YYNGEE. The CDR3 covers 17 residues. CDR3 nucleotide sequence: TGTGCCAGCAGCGTAGATCTCATGGAGGGGGTACGTACTGAAGCTTTCTTT. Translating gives CASSVDLMEGVRTEAFF.

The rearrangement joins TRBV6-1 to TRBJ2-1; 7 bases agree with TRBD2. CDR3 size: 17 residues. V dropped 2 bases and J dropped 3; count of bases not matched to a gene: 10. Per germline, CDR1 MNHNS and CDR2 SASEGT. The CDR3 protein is CASSEFMAGVLYNEQFF. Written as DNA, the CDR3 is TGTGCCAGCAGTGAATTTATGGCGGGAGTGCTCTACAATGAGCAGTTCTTC.